The 10 T cell receptor beta chains presented below share a single source sample, sequenced in a study of T-cell reconstitution after alpha-beta-depleted transplantation in children. Researchers prepared the TCRbeta library using unique molecular identifiers, the study reports. TCRdb recomputed calls from the PCR reads with MiXCR, one row per CDR3 protein. The table has some 260,000 distinct CDR3 sequences, roughly a quarter seen once. Source: PBMCs, mostly from graft donor cells, taken 360 days after TCRalphabeta/CD19-depleted stem cell transplant. The receptor set was obtained from a female patient aged 2-9 years who had a stem cell transplant for congenital amegakaryocytic thrombocytopenia, so the T cells may come from the graft donor.

The chain couples TRBV7-7 to TRBJ2-2; 7 bases fit TRBD2. CDR1 and CDR2 (germline): SSHAT, FNYEAQ (reference sequence). Trimming removed 5 bases from V and 4 bases from J; junction bases left unmatched: 7. The CDR3 is made up of 15 amino acids. This CDR3 is CASSPGLVGTGELFF. The CDR3 DNA reads as TGTGCCAGCAGCCCCGGACTAGTCGGCACCGGGGAGCTGTTTTTT.

The rearrangement joins TRBV12-3 or TRBV12-4 to TRBJ2-5, with 14 positions matching TRBD2. Trimming removed 5 bases from V and 5 bases from J; junction bases left unmatched: 7. This CDR3 contains 16 residues. The CDR3 region is CASSPLGTSGSETQYF. CDR3 sequence (DNA): TGTGCCAGCAGTCCCCTAGGGACTAGCGGGAGTGAGACCCAGTACTTC.

The rearrangement links TRBV10-1 to TRBJ2-1; D is possibly TRBD2 (6 bases). The V and J ends lost 0 bases and 6 bases respectively, with 9 bases between them. The CDR3 totals 14 residues. Germline V gives CDR1 WNHNN, CDR2 SYGVQD (reference sequence). In DNA form, the CDR3 reads TGCGCCAGCAGTGAGTCCGGGGGATCCAATGAGCAGTTCTTC. It yields the protein CASSESGGSNEQFF.

V and J are TRBV18 and TRBJ1-4; tentative D call: TRBD1 (5 bases). The CDR3 is 13 amino acids. Germline loops: CDR1 KGHSH, CDR2 LQKENI. Trimming removed 4 bases from V and 8 bases from J, with 11 bases in between. The CDR3 is CASSRQGREKLFF. CDR3 nucleotide sequence: TGTGCCAGCTCACGGCAGGGACGAGAAAAACTGTTTTTT.

The rearrangement uses TRBV19 and TRBJ2-5; 8 nucleotides line up with TRBD2. V lost 11 bases, J lost 2 bases, and 13 bases stayed unmatched. There are 15 residues in the CDR3. CDR1 and CDR2 from the germline V gene are LNHDA and SQIVND (reference sequence). The CDR3 region has the DNA TGTGCCGTGCGGGGGGCCGCGGCAGAGCAAGAGACCCAGTACTTC. Protein sequence: CAVRGAAAEQETQYF.

The chain is built from TRBV6-1 and TRBJ1-3; 7 positions match TRBD1. Germline CDR1 and CDR2: MNHNS and SASEGT. The V gene end was trimmed by 4 bases and the J gene end by 12 bases; junction bases not matched to a gene: 6. The CDR3 covers 12 residues. The DNA for the CDR3 is TGTGCCAGCAGTGGCCCCAGGGGGGACATATATTTT. It yields the protein CASSGPRGDIYF.

This clonotype was detected only a few times. This chain connects TRBV5-1 to TRBJ2-1; 7 bases map to TRBD1. J was trimmed by 4 bases and V by 0 bases; bases with no gene match: 7. This CDR3 has 16 residues. Germline V gene lookup returns CDR1 SGHRS and CDR2 YFSETQ. The CDR3 region is CASSLEYVRGYNEQFF. The CDR3 DNA follows: TGCGCCAGCAGCTTGGAGTACGTCAGGGGGTACAATGAGCAGTTCTTC. Based on the CDR3 plus reference TRBV5-1 and TRBJ2-1, the full variable domain is KAGVTQTPRYLIKTRGQQVTLSCSPISGHRSVSWYQQTPGQGLQFLFEYFSETQRNKGNFPGRFSGRQFSNSRSEMNVSTLELGDSALYLCASSLEYVRGYNEQFFGPGTRLTVL.

This chain joins TRBV29-1 and TRBJ2-3; the D gene is possibly TRBD1 (6 bases). Germline CDR1 is SQVTM and CDR2 is ANQGSEA. The V gene lost 3 bases and the J gene lost 7 bases, with 38 bases spanning the gap. The CDR3 spans 21 residues. CDR3 protein: CSVDSWEWDGRKGDPDYTQYF. The CDR3 DNA sequence: TGCAGCGTTGATTCGTGGGAATGGGACGGACGGAAGGGGGACCCAGACTATACGCAGTATTTT.

Only a few counts were recorded for this clonotype. V is TRBV6-5 and J is TRBJ2-7; 7 positions agree with TRBD2. The CDR3 is made up of 14 amino acids. Per the germline V gene, CDR1 is MNHEY and CDR2 is SVGAGI. With V trimmed by 2 bases and J by 5 bases, 6 bases remained unmatched. The CDR3 coding sequence is TGTGCCAGCAGTTACGGCGGGAGTGGTAACGAGCAGTACTTC. Translated, it gives CASSYGGSGNEQYF.

The chain employs TRBV12-3 or TRBV12-4 and TRBJ1-1; the D is unclear. The germline V and J ends were trimmed by 3 bases and 3 bases, with 8 bases remaining between them. The CDR3 covers 13 residues. In DNA form, the CDR3 reads TGTGCCAGCAGTTTGATCGGGGACACTGAAGCTTTCTTT. Its protein is CASSLIGDTEAFF.